This T cell receptor beta chain is from a study of T cell changes during pregnancy in multiple sclerosis. CDR3 length: 14 residues. The germline V gene encodes CDR1 MDHEN and CDR2 SYDVKM. With 2 bases removed from V and 8 bases from J, the gap between germline ends came to 15 bases. Sequenced by immunoSEQ multiplex PCR; TCRdb stores in-frame clones only, minus some. The sample shows around 50,000 clones, more than 90% of them seen only once. The sample was peripheral blood, taken after pregnancy. This sequence joins TRBV28 and TRBJ1-2, with D perhaps matching TRBD1 (5 bases). The sequence was collected from a female donor in good health, enrolled as a control in a pregnancy study. CDR3: CASSLLGPPGGYTF. The CDR3 bases are TGTGCCAGCAGTTTACTGGGGCCCCCTGGGGGCTACACCTTC.